This T cell receptor (beta chain) originates from a study of OX40 agonist ivuxolimab in advanced cancers. Background on the study: Prior anti-PD-1, anti-PD-L1 or anti-CTLA-4 therapy did not bar entry, and around 39% had some. Three patients got partial responses; one had hepatocellular carcinoma and two had cutaneous melanoma.

Produced via immunoSEQ multiplex PCR; TCRdb's table is partial and in-frame only. This table has 90,000 to 100,000 clones, roughly 83% appearing once. Concerning this clone itself: Its antigen is not known.

V shed 8 bases and J shed 1 base, with 11 bases lying between them. The CDR3 covers 13 residues. CDR1 is SNHLY and CDR2 is FYNNEI in the germline V gene. Study results and caveats: Compared with CD4+, CD8+ T cells on average had more expanded clones.

This TCR came from an adult with an advanced solid tumor such as melanoma, head and neck, liver or kidney cancer. The J gene is TRBJ1-1, the V gene TRBV2; D is uncertain. This specimen was CD4+ or CD8+ T cells sorted from blood, taken in a trial of the OX40 agonist ivuxolimab. CDR3 nucleotide sequence: TGTGCCAGCGGTTCTGAGGCGAACACTGAAGCTTTCTTT. Translating it yields CASGSEANTEAFF.